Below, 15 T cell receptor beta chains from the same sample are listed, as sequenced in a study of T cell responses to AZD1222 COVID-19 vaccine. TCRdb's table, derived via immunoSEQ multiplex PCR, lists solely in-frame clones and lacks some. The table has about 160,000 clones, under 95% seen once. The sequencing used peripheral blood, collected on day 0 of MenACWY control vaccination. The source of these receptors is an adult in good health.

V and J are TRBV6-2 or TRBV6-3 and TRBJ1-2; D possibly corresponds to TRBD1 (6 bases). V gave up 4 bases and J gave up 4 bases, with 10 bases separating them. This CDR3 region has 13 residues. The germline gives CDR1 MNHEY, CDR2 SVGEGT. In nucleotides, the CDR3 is TGTGCCAGCAGTTTGCAAGGGGGCTATGGCTACACCTTC. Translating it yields CASSLQGGYGYTF.

The DNA for the CDR3 is TGTGCCAGCAGCCCCAACGTCGTGGGGAACACTGAAGCTTTCTTT. This encodes CASSPNVVGNTEAFF. The chain carries TRBV3-1 (or the pseudogene TRBV3-2) and TRBJ1-1; D is unresolved. Trimming took 4 bases from V and 1 from J, leaving 13 bases between them. Per the germline V gene, CDR1 is LGHDT and CDR2 is YNNKEL (reference sequence). The CDR3 contains 15 residues.

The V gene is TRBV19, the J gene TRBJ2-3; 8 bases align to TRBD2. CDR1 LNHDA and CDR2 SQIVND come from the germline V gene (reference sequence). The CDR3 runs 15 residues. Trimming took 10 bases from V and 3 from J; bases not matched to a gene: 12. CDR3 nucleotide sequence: TGTGCCACCCAGATGGCGGGGGGAGGGACAGATACGCAGTATTTT. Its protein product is CATQMAGGGTDTQYF.

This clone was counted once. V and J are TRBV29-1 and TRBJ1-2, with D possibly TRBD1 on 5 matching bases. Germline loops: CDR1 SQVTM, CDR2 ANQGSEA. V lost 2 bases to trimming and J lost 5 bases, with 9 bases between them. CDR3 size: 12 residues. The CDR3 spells CSVELRTYGYTF. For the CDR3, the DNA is TGCAGCGTTGAACTGAGGACATATGGCTACACCTTC.

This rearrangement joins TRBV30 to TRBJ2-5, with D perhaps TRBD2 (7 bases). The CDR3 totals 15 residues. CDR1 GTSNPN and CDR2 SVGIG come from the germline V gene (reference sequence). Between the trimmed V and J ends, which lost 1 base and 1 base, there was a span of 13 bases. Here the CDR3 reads CAWSARRGAQETQYF. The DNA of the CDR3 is TGTGCCTGGAGTGCTAGACGGGGGGCCCAAGAGACCCAGTACTTC.

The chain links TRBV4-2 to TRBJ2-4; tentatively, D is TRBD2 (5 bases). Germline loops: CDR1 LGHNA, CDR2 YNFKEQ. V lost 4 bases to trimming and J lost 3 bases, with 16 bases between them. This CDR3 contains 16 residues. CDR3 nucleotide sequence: TGTGCCAGCAGCCCCTCATTACGGGGAAACAAAAACATTCAGTACTTC. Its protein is CASSPSLRGNKNIQYF.

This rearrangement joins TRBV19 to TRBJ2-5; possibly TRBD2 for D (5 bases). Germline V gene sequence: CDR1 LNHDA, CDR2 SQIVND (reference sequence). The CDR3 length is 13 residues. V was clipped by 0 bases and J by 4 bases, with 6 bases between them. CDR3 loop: CASSIEGGETQYF. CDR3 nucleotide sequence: TGTGCCAGTAGTATAGAAGGAGGAGAGACCCAGTACTTC. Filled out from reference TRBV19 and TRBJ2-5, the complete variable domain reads DGGITQSPKYLFRKEGQNVTLSCEQNLNHDAMYWYRQDPGQGLRLIYYSQIVNDFQKGDIAEGYSVSREKKESFPLTVTSAQKNPTAFYLCASSIEGGETQYFGPGTRLLVL.

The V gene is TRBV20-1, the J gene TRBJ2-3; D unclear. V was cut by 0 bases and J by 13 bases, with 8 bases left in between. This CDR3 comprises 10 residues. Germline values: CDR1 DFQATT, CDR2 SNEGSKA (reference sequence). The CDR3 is CSAREAREYF. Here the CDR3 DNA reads TGCAGTGCTAGAGAGGCTAGAGAGTATTTT.

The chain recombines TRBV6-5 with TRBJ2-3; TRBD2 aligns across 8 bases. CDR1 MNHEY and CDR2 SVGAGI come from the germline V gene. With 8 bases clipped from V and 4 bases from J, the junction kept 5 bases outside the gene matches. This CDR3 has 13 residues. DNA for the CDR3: TGTGCCAGCGATAGCGGGGTGCCAGATACGCAGTATTTT. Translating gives CASDSGVPDTQYF.

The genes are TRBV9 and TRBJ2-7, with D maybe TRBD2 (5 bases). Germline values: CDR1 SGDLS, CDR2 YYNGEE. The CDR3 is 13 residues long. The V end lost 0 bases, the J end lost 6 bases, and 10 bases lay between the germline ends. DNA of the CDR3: TGTGCCAGCAGCGTAGGACTAATGGGCGAGCAGTACTTC. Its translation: CASSVGLMGEQYF.

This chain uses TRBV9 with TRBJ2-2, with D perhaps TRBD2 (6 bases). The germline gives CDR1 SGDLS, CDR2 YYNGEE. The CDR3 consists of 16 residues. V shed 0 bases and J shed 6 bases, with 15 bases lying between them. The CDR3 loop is CASSVEWGVVPGELFF. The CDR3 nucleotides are TGTGCCAGCAGCGTAGAATGGGGGGTCGTTCCCGGGGAGCTGTTTTTT. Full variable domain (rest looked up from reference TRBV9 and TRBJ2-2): DSGVTQTPKHLITATGQRVTLRCSPRSGDLSVYWYQQSLDQGLQFLIQYYNGEERAKGNILERFSAQQFPDLHSELNLSSLELGDSALYFCASSVEWGVVPGELFFGEGSRLTVL.

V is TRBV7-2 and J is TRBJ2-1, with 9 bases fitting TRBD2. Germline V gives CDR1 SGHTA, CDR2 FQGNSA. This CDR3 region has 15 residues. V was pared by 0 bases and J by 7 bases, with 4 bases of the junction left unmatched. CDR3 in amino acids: CASSLARGRANEQFF. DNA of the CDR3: TGTGCCAGCAGCTTAGCGCGCGGGAGGGCAAATGAGCAGTTCTTC.

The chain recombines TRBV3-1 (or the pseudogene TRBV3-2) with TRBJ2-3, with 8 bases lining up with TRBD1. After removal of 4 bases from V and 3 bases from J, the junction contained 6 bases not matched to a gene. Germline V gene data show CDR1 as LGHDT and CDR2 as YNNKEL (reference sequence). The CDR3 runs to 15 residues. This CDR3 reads CASSLGQGPTDTQYF. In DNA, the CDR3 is TGTGCCAGCAGCCTCGGACAGGGACCGACAGATACGCAGTATTTT.

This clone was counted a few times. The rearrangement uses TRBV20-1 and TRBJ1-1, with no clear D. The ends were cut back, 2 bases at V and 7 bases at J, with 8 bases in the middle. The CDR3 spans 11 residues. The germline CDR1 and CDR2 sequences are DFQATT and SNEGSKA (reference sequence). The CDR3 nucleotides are TGCAGTGCTAGAAGAAGCGGTGAAGCTTTCTTT. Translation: CSARRSGEAFF.

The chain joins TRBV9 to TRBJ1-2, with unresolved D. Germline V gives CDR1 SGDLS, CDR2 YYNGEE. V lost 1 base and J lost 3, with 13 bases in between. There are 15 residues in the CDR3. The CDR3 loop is CASSVTPSGDYGYTF. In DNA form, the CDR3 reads TGTGCCAGCAGCGTAACCCCTTCGGGAGACTATGGCTACACCTTC.